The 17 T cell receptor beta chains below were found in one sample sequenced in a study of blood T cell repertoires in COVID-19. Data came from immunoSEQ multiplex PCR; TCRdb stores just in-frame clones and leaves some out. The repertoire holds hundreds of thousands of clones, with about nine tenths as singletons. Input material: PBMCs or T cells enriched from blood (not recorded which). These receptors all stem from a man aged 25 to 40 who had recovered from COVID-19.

The CDR3 nucleotides are TGCGCCAGCAGCTTGCAGGGATCGAACAATCAGCCCCAGCATTTT. This codes for CASSLQGSNNQPQHF. This chain connects TRBV5-1 to TRBJ1-5, with D perhaps matching TRBD1 (5 bases). CDR1 and CDR2 (germline): SGHRS, YFSETQ. V lost 1 base and J lost 3, with 11 bases in between. The CDR3 totals 15 residues.

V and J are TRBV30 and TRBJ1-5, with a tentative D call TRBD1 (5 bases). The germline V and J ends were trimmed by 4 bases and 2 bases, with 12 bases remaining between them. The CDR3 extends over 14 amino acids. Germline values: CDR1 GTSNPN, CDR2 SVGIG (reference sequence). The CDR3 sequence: CAWTVTGGNQPQHF. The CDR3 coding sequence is TGTGCCTGGACCGTGACGGGGGGCAATCAGCCCCAGCATTTT.

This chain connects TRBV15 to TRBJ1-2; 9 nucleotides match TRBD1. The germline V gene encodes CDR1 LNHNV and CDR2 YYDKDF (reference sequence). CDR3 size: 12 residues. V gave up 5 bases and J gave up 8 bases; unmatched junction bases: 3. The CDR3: CATSGQGLGYTF. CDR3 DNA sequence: TGTGCCACCAGCGGACAGGGGCTCGGCTACACCTTC.

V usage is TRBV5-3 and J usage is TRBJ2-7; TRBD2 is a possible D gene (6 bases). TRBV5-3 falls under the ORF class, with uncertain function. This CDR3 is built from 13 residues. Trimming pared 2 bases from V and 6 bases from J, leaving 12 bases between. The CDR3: CARSLAVAVEQYF. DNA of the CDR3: TGTGCCAGAAGCTTAGCGGTAGCGGTCGAGCAGTACTTC.

CDR3 sequence (DNA): TGTGCCTGGGAAGGACAGGGTAGCACAGATACGCAGTATTTT. This codes for CAWEGQGSTDTQYF. The chain employs TRBV30 and TRBJ2-3; 8 nucleotides match TRBD1. The germline V gene has CDR1 GTSNPN and CDR2 SVGIG (reference sequence). The CDR3 covers 14 residues. With 5 bases clipped from V and 0 bases from J, the junction kept 4 bases outside the gene matches.

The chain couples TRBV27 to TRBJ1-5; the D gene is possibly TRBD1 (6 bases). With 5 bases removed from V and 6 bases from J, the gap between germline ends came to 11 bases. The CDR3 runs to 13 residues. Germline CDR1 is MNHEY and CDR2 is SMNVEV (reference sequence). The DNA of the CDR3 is TGTGCCAGCAGTAGTAGGGGGATTCAGCCCCAGCATTTT. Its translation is CASSSRGIQPQHF.

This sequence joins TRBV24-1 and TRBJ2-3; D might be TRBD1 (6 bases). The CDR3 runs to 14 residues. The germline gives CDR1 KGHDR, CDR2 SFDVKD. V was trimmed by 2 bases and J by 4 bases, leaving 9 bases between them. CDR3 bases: TGTGCCACCAGTGATTACGGACAGTCAGATACGCAGTATTTT. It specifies CATSDYGQSDTQYF.

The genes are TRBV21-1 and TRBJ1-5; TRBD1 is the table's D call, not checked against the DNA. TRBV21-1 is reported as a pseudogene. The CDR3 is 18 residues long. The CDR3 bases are TGTGCCAGCAGCAAAGGATCGTTGGGACAGGGGGCAGCTCAGCCCCAGCATTTT. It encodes CASSKGSLGQGAAQPQHF.

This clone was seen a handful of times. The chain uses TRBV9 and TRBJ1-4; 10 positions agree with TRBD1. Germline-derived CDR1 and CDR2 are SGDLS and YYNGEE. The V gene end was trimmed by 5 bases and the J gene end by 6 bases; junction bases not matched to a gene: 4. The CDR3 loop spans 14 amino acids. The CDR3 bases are TGTGCCAGCAGGGGACAGGGGATATATGAAAAACTGTTTTTT. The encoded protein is CASRGQGIYEKLFF.

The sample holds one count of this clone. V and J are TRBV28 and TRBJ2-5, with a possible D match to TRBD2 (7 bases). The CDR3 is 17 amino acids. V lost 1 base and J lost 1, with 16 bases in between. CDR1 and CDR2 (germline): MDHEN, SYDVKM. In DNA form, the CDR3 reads TGTGCCAGCAGTTTATCTACAACAGGGAGGGGCCAAGAGACCCAGTACTTC. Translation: CASSLSTTGRGQETQYF.

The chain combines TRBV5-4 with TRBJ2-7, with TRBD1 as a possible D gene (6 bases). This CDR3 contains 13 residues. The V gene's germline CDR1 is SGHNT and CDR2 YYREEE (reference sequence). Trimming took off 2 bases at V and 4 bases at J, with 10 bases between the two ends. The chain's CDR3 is CASSFEGEYEQYF. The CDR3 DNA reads TGTGCCAGCAGCTTTGAGGGGGAATACGAGCAGTACTTC.

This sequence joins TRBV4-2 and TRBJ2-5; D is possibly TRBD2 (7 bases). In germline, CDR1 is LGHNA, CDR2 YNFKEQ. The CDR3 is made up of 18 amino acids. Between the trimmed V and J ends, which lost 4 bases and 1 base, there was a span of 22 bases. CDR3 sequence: CASSLLSSYGGRQETQYF. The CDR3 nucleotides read TGTGCCAGCAGCCTCCTCTCGTCCTACGGGGGGCGCCAAGAGACCCAGTACTTC.

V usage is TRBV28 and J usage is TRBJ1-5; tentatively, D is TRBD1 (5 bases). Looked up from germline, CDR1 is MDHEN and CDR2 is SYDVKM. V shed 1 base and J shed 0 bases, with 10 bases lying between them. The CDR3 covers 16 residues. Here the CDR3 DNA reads TGTGCCAGCAGTTTATTGCGGGGCTATAGCAATCAGCCCCAGCATTTT. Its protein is CASSLLRGYSNQPQHF. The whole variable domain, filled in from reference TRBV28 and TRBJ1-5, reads DVKVTQSSRYLVKRTGEKVFLECVQDMDHENMFWYRQDPGLGLRLIYFSYDVKMKEKGDIPEGYSVSREKKERFSLILESASTNQTSMYLCASSLLRGYSNQPQHFGDGTRLSIL.

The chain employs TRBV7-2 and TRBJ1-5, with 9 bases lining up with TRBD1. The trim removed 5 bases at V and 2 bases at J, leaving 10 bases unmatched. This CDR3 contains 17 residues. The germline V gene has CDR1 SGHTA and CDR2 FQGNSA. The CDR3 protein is CASSVGKGDRGNQPQHF. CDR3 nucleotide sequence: TGTGCCAGCAGCGTAGGTAAAGGGGACAGGGGCAATCAGCCCCAGCATTTT.

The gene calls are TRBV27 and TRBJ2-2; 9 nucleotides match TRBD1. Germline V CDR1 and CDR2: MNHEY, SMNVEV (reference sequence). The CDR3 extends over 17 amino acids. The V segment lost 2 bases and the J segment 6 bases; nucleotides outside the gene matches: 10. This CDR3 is CASSLGPGQGGPGELFF. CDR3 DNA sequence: TGTGCCAGCAGTTTAGGGCCGGGACAGGGTGGCCCCGGGGAGCTGTTTTTT.

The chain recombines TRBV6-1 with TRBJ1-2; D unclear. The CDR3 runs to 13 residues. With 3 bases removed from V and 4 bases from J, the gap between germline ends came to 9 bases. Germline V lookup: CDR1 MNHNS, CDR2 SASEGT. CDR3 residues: CASSDPLSYGYTF. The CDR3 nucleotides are TGTGCCAGCAGTGATCCCCTCTCCTATGGCTACACCTTC.

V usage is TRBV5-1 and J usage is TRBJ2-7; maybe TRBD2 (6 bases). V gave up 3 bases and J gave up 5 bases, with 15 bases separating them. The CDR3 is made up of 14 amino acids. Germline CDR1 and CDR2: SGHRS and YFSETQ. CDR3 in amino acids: CASSSAGWRDEQYF. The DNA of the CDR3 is TGCGCCAGCAGCTCCGCGGGGTGGCGGGACGAGCAGTACTTC.